The 32 T cell receptor beta chains below were found in one sample sequenced in a study of blood T cell repertoires in COVID-19. Here immunoSEQ multiplex PCR was the method, and the copy in TCRdb shows in-frame clones only, minus some. Among about 270,000 clones listed, around 85% were seen once. The sequencing input was peripheral blood. The receptors originated from a woman aged 25 to 39 with COVID-19, enrolled during active disease.

The V gene is TRBV12-5, the J gene TRBJ1-5; 7 positions agree with TRBD1. Trimming cost V 4 bases and J 6 bases; bases outside gene matches: 3. From germline, CDR1 is LGHNT and CDR2 FRNRAP. CDR3 length: 13 amino acids. This CDR3 reads CASGWAGGQPQHF. The CDR3 DNA follows: TGTGCTAGTGGTTGGGCAGGGGGTCAGCCCCAGCATTTT.

The chain has TRBV28 and TRBJ2-2, with D tentatively TRBD1 (6 bases). Germline CDR1 MDHEN, CDR2 SYDVKM. Between the trimmed V and J ends, which lost 4 bases and 5 bases, there was a span of 14 bases. CDR3 length: 15 amino acids. In DNA form, the CDR3 reads TGTGCCAGCAGTTCCGCTAACAGGGTGACCGGGGAGCTGTTTTTT. It is translated as CASSSANRVTGELFF.

This chain links TRBV3-1 (or the pseudogene TRBV3-2) with TRBJ2-3; the match to TRBD2 covers 10 bases. The CDR3 has 15 amino acids. V was pared by 1 base and J by 8 bases, with 6 bases of the junction left unmatched. Germline assignment: CDR1 LGHDT and CDR2 YNNKEL (reference sequence). The CDR3 here is CASSQAASGGLTQYF. The CDR3 nucleotides are TGTGCCAGCAGCCAAGCGGCTAGCGGGGGTCTTACGCAGTATTTT.

The chain combines TRBV7-2 with TRBJ2-1; TRBD2 matches at 13 bases. CDR1 SGHTA and CDR2 FQGNSA come from the germline V gene. The V and J ends lost 3 bases and 4 bases, in that order; junction bases with no gene match: 3. The CDR3 runs to 16 residues. CDR3 coding DNA: TGTGCCAGCAGCTTGACTAGCGGGGGGCAGTACAATGAGCAGTTCTTC. Translating it yields CASSLTSGGQYNEQFF.

V usage is TRBV27 and J usage is TRBJ1-2; 8 nucleotides align to TRBD1. Trimming cost V 5 bases and J 8 bases; bases outside gene matches: 13. CDR1 and CDR2 (germline): MNHEY, SMNVEV (reference sequence). The CDR3 has 15 residues. The CDR3 sequence is CASSVLQGGPWGYTF. CDR3 DNA: TGTGCCAGCAGTGTACTACAGGGGGGCCCGTGGGGCTACACCTTC.

The J gene is TRBJ1-3, the V gene TRBV5-4; 8 bases agree with TRBD1. The ends lost 1 base at V and 0 bases at J; junction bases unmatched: 6. Per germline, CDR1 SGHNT and CDR2 YYREEE (reference sequence). The CDR3 extends over 17 amino acids. In nucleotides, the CDR3 is TGTGCCAGCAGCTTGCCCGGACAGGGTTTCTCTGGAAACACCATATATTTT. Protein product: CASSLPGQGFSGNTIYF.

The gene calls are TRBV6-2 or TRBV6-3 and TRBJ2-5; TRBD2 matches at 7 bases. Trimming removed 6 bases from V and 3 bases from J; junction bases left unmatched: 16. Per the germline V gene, CDR1 is MNHEY and CDR2 is SVGEGT. The CDR3 covers 17 residues. The CDR3 is CASSPRLAVGVKETQYF. In DNA form, the CDR3 reads TGTGCCAGCAGCCCTCGCCTAGCGGTCGGGGTGAAAGAGACCCAGTACTTC.

The chain joins TRBV7-9 to TRBJ2-1, with 12 bases aligning to TRBD2. CDR1 and CDR2 (germline): SEHNR, FQNEAQ (reference sequence). V shed 5 bases and J 0 bases; nucleotides not matched to a gene: 5. This CDR3 region has 17 residues. In DNA form, the CDR3 reads TGTGCCAGCAGCATAAGGACTAGCGGGGACTCCTACAATGAGCAGTTCTTC. Protein sequence: CASSIRTSGDSYNEQFF.

This clone was observed once. The chain employs TRBV27 and TRBJ1-1, with D possibly being TRBD1 (5 bases). V lost 6 bases and J 4 bases, leaving 24 bases between the germline ends. Germline V gene lookup returns CDR1 MNHEY and CDR2 SMNVEV (reference sequence). The CDR3 runs to 17 residues. CDR3 loop: CASRRSGRPPVGTEAFF. For the CDR3, the DNA is TGTGCCAGCAGACGATCAGGGCGCCCGCCCGTCGGCACTGAAGCTTTCTTT.

J is TRBJ2-1 and V is TRBV7-9; D gene unclear. The germline V gene has CDR1 SEHNR and CDR2 FQNEAQ (reference sequence). The V gene lost 5 bases and the J gene lost 0 bases, with 5 bases spanning the gap. This CDR3 has 13 residues. As DNA, the CDR3 is TGTGCCAGCAGCGTGGCCTCCTACAATGAGCAGTTCTTC. Its protein is CASSVASYNEQFF.

The chain couples TRBV30 to TRBJ1-1, with 9 positions matching TRBD1. The CDR3 is 12 residues long. After removal of 1 base from V and 11 bases from J, the junction contained 5 bases not matched to a gene. Per the germline V gene, CDR1 is GTSNPN and CDR2 is SVGIG (reference sequence). The CDR3 DNA reads as TGTGCCTGGAGTGCAACAGGGGGCAGGGCTTTCTTT. Translation: CAWSATGGRAFF.

The chain links TRBV18 to TRBJ1-1; TRBD1 matches 7 bases. This CDR3 has 14 amino acids. J was trimmed by 2 bases and V by 6 bases; bases with no gene match: 6. Germline assignment: CDR1 KGHSH and CDR2 LQKENI. The CDR3, as DNA: TGTGCCAGCTCGCTCCGGGACAGTAACACTGAAGCTTTCTTT. Protein sequence: CASSLRDSNTEAFF. The whole variable domain, filled in from reference TRBV18 and TRBJ1-1, reads NAGVMQNPRHLVRRRGQEARLRCSPMKGHSHVYWYRQLPEEGLKFMVYLQKENIIDESGMPKERFSAEFPKEGPSILRIQQVVRGDSAAYFCASSLRDSNTEAFFGQGTRLTVV.

This sequence joins TRBV6-5 and TRBJ1-5; D is perhaps TRBD1 (5 bases). The V end was cut by 2 bases, the J end by 3 bases, with 11 bases between. Looked up from germline, CDR1 is MNHEY and CDR2 is SVGAGI. The CDR3 consists of 15 residues. The CDR3 spells CASSYVAGVNQPQHF. CDR3 coding DNA: TGTGCCAGCAGTTACGTCGCGGGGGTCAATCAGCCCCAGCATTTT.

V and J are TRBV6-5 and TRBJ1-5; D is unresolved. From germline, CDR1 is MNHEY and CDR2 SVGAGI. The V end lost 7 bases, the J end lost 5 bases, and 9 bases lay between the germline ends. The CDR3 length is 12 residues. The CDR3 sequence is CASTGTYQPQHF. For the CDR3, the DNA is TGTGCCAGCACGGGAACTTATCAGCCCCAGCATTTT.

CDR3 nucleotide sequence: TGTGCCAGTAGTAACCCGGGACTAGCGGGGTATACGCAGTATTTT. The encoded protein is CASSNPGLAGYTQYF. The chain uses TRBV19 and TRBJ2-3; the match to TRBD2 covers 13 bases. V shed 4 bases, J shed 7 bases, and the junction held 5 bases outside the gene matches. Germline CDR1 and CDR2: LNHDA and SQIVND (reference sequence). This CDR3 has 15 residues.

A remark on this clone: A read error may produce the germline difference seen at one junction end. The chain links TRBV18 to TRBJ2-3; no clear D. This CDR3 contains 14 residues. Germline V gene lookup returns CDR1 KGHSH and CDR2 LQKENI. DNA of the CDR3: TGTGCCAGCTCACAGGCCTCTCCCACCCAGAGGCCCATTTTT. It codes for CASSQASPTQRPIF.

This sequence joins TRBV19 and TRBJ2-7, with 12 positions matching TRBD2. The CDR3 contains 16 residues. Germline values: CDR1 LNHDA, CDR2 SQIVND (reference sequence). V lost 4 bases and J lost 2; bases outside the gene matches: 6. The CDR3 spells CASSTPASGGAYEQYF. In nucleotides, the CDR3 is TGTGCCAGTAGTACCCCTGCTAGCGGGGGGGCCTACGAGCAGTACTTC.

This clone occurred a few times. The chain joins TRBV2 to TRBJ2-7, with a tentative D call TRBD1 (6 bases). V lost 9 bases, J lost 1 base, and 10 bases lay in between. Germline values: CDR1 SNHLY, CDR2 FYNNEI. The CDR3 spans 12 residues. CDR3 bases: TGTGCCAGTGGGGGCGCTTCCTACGAGCAGTACTTC. This codes for CASGGASYEQYF.

The chain combines TRBV21-1 with TRBJ2-7; the table's D gene call, TRBD1, was not cross checked with the DNA. TRBV21-1 is a pseudogene segment. The CDR3 covers 14 residues. The CDR3 loop reads CASSKTTDSYEQYF. In DNA, the CDR3 is TGTGCCAGCAGCAAAACAACAGACTCCTACGAGCAGTACTTC.

This clone was detected once. A junction end diverges from the germline sequence, so it may reflect a read error. The gene calls are TRBV6-5 and TRBJ1-4, with unresolved D. The germline gives CDR1 MNHEY, CDR2 SVGAGI. CDR3 size: 14 residues. CDR3 region: CASRYSRTHEKLFF. Here the CDR3 DNA reads TGTGCCAGCAGATATAGCCGAACTCATGAAAAACTGTTTTTT.

The table lists this clone with a few counts. The rearrangement uses TRBV9 and TRBJ1-6, with 9 bases aligning to TRBD1. CDR1 SGDLS and CDR2 YYNGEE come from the germline V gene. Trimming at V came to 0 bases and at J to 9 bases, leaving 7 bases not matched to a gene. There are 16 residues in the CDR3. The CDR3 is CASSVGNRGLGSPLHF. DNA for the CDR3: TGTGCCAGCAGCGTAGGTAACAGGGGGCTGGGTTCACCCCTCCACTTT. The entire variable domain, with the rest obtained from reference TRBV9 and TRBJ1-6, is as follows: DSGVTQTPKHLITATGQRVTLRCSPRSGDLSVYWYQQSLDQGLQFLIQYYNGEERAKGNILERFSAQQFPDLHSELNLSSLELGDSALYFCASSVGNRGLGSPLHFGNGTRLTVT.

The sample holds a few counts of this clone. The J gene is TRBJ1-3, the V gene TRBV6-5; the D is unclear. CDR3 length equals 14 residues. Trimming removed 6 bases at V and 0 bases at J, with 9 bases between. Looked up from germline, CDR1 is MNHEY and CDR2 is SVGAGI. CDR3 loop: CASSSAGSGNTIYF. As DNA, the CDR3 is TGTGCCAGCAGCAGCGCGGGCTCTGGAAACACCATATATTTT.

The chain recombines TRBV24-1 with TRBJ1-1; TRBD1 might be the D (6 bases). The CDR3 totals 14 residues. Germline V lookup: CDR1 KGHDR, CDR2 SFDVKD. Trimming removed 4 bases from V and 5 bases from J, with 13 bases in between. CDR3 sequence (DNA): TGTGCCACCAGTGACGACGGGAGGGGGACTGAAGCTTTCTTT. Translation gives CATSDDGRGTEAFF.

CDR3 DNA: TGTGCCAGTTCAAGGGGCGGGGCCGGGGAGCTGTTTTTT. This codes for CASSRGGAGELFF. The J gene is TRBJ2-2, the V gene TRBV19, with D perhaps TRBD2 (6 bases). The CDR3 runs 13 residues. V shed 8 bases and J shed 6 bases, with 13 bases lying between them. Germline V CDR1 and CDR2: LNHDA, SQIVND (reference sequence).

The rearrangement links TRBV5-1 to TRBJ2-7; 11 nucleotides match TRBD2. In germline, CDR1 is SGHRS, CDR2 YFSETQ. The length of the CDR3 is 14 residues. J lost 5 bases, V lost 4 bases, and 5 bases had no gene match. CDR3 nucleotides: TGCGCCAGCAGCGTAGCGGGGGGGCCGAACGAGCAGTACTTC. Translation: CASSVAGGPNEQYF.

V gene TRBV9 combines with J gene TRBJ2-2; TRBD2 agrees at 7 bases. This CDR3 is 15 amino acids long. Trimming cost V 4 bases and J 0 bases; bases outside gene matches: 3. Germline V gene sequence: CDR1 SGDLS, CDR2 YYNGEE. CDR3 sequence: CASSPGTTNTGELFF. CDR3 bases: TGTGCCAGCAGCCCTGGGACTACGAACACCGGGGAGCTGTTTTTT. Filled out from reference TRBV9 and TRBJ2-2, the complete variable domain reads DSGVTQTPKHLITATGQRVTLRCSPRSGDLSVYWYQQSLDQGLQFLIQYYNGEERAKGNILERFSAQQFPDLHSELNLSSLELGDSALYFCASSPGTTNTGELFFGEGSRLTVL.

The chain uses TRBV13 and TRBJ2-3; 10 nucleotides align to TRBD1. CDR3 length: 15 amino acids. J lost 6 bases, V lost 2 bases, and 5 bases had no gene match. From germline, CDR1 is PRHDT and CDR2 FYEKMQ (reference sequence). CDR3 DNA sequence: TGTGCCAGCAGCTTAAAGGGACAGGGGCTTGATACGCAGTATTTT. Protein: CASSLKGQGLDTQYF.

The chain employs TRBV5-6 and TRBJ2-7, with 9 nucleotides matching TRBD1. The CDR3 length is 16 residues. CDR1 SGHDT and CDR2 YYEEEE come from the germline V gene. V shed 0 bases, J shed 3 bases, and the junction held 7 bases outside the gene matches. DNA for the CDR3: TGTGCCAGCAGCTTGGCCCGGACAGGGGACTTCTACGAGCAGTACTTC. It yields the protein CASSLARTGDFYEQYF.

The rearrangement uses TRBV5-4 and TRBJ1-1, with unresolved D. Trimming cost V 3 bases and J 6 bases, with 15 bases left between them. The CDR3 is 14 amino acids. Germline V gene data show CDR1 as SGHNT and CDR2 as YYREEE (reference sequence). CDR3 DNA sequence: TGTGCCAGCAGCTCCTTGGACCTGGGAGCTGAAGCTTTCTTT. Translated: CASSSLDLGAEAFF.

The chain combines TRBV12-5 with TRBJ1-4; TRBD1 matches 7 bases. Trimming took 5 bases from V and 10 from J; bases not matched to a gene: 13. The CDR3 is 15 residues long. Germline V CDR1 and CDR2: LGHNT, FRNRAP. CDR3: CASGLSQGYMGKLFF. The CDR3 region has the DNA TGTGCTAGTGGTCTGTCACAGGGGTATATGGGAAAACTGTTTTTT.

This chain joins TRBV6-5 and TRBJ2-2; D is ambiguous. The CDR3 runs to 12 residues. V shed 2 bases and J shed 6 bases, with 4 bases lying between them. Germline values: CDR1 MNHEY, CDR2 SVGAGI. The CDR3 sequence is CASSYVSGELFF. The CDR3 nucleotides are TGTGCCAGCAGTTACGTCTCCGGGGAGCTGTTTTTT.

V is TRBV7-8 and J is TRBJ2-7; D gene unclear. V was cut by 2 bases and J by 0 bases, with 8 bases left in between. The CDR3 is 14 amino acids. Germline V CDR1 and CDR2: SGHVS, FQNEAQ. The CDR3 nucleotides read TGTGCCAGCAGCTTAACCTCAGGCTCCTACGAGCAGTACTTC. Protein sequence: CASSLTSGSYEQYF.